This T cell receptor (beta chain) is drawn from a study of shared T cell receptors in the human thymus (dated by TCRdb to the early 2020s). Concerning the study at large: The study investigated the way shared, self-reactive T-cell receptor alpha chains are produced in the human thymus.

Details on this clone: The antigen it recognizes is unknown. Within one base of it there is no much larger clone, and no base qualities were kept.

There are 17 amino acids in the CDR3, from cysteine to phenylalanine inclusive. Only CDR3 DNA remains: 51 bases, in frame from the first base. The V end loses 2 bases and the J end loses 3 bases, and a stretch of 20 bases separates them. CDR1 and CDR2, per the germline V gene, are SGDLS and YYNGEE. The method behind the library was the immunoSEQ multiplex PCR assay. Held by TCRdb, this immuneACCESS table contains in-frame sequences only and omits some clones. Under half of the omission traces to an unresolved V gene where checked; the cause of the rest is unknown. The sample contains roughly 710,000 clones, around 85% of them found a single time. The ten largest clones capture more than 0.01% of the sample. This sample was also put to use in a study of human thymus T cells. The second study also describes: Donors were immunologically healthy infants undergoing open corrective cardiac surgery for congenital heart defects in Finland. Thymus tissue was collected as surgical resects that were removed during corrective cardiac surgery. V and J gene segment usage appeared biased in both thymic and peripheral blood repertoires. Highly overlapping thymic TCR repertoires among unrelated individuals were reported in the related research. The study characterized TCR alpha and beta repertoires from seven to nine infant thymus samples and four related peripheral blood samples. The infant donors were 7 to 244 days old, and the cohort included six or seven males and two females. Thymocytes were mechanically released from the tissue and were stored as pellets of about 10-30 million cells at -70 degrees C. A QIAsymphony instrument was used to extract genomic DNA from frozen cell pellets. TCRB and TCRAD loci were amplified from a standardized quantity of quality-controlled genomic DNA using the immunoSEQ multiplex PCR assay. Amplicons spanned the V(D)J region at a length sufficient to cover the CDR3 and identify V and J genes. The commercial immunoSEQ service was used to sequence amplicons on an Illumina platform. Primer bias and sequencing errors were corrected using previously described methods, and TCRAD and TCRB definitions followed the IMGT database. immunoSEQ Analyzer 3.0 and VDJTools were used for repertoire analysis, which covered basic statistics, V/J segment usage, diversity estimates, rarefaction and pairwise overlap. Diversity was estimated using the Chao1, ChaoE, Efron-Thisted, Shannon and inverse Simpson indices, and was also estimated on datasets down-sampled to the size of the smallest sample. For repertoire overlap, CDR3 nucleotide sequence, V gene and J gene had to match strictly, and clustering was done by Jaccard-based multidimensional scaling. On average, about 730,000 unique TCRB clonotypes were obtained from thymus samples, compared with roughly 89,000 from blood samples.

This receptor chain uses TRBV9 and TRBJ1-2; the D gene is perhaps TRBD1, on 5 matching bases. This receptor was obtained from a girl less than two years old with a congenital heart defect. Donor details come from another sample of the same person, matched by shared clones. Material: thymocytes. The nucleotides are TGTGCCAGCAGCGTCCCCAGAAATCCCAGGGATTACTATGGCTACACCTTC. This translates into CASSVPRNPRDYYGYTF.